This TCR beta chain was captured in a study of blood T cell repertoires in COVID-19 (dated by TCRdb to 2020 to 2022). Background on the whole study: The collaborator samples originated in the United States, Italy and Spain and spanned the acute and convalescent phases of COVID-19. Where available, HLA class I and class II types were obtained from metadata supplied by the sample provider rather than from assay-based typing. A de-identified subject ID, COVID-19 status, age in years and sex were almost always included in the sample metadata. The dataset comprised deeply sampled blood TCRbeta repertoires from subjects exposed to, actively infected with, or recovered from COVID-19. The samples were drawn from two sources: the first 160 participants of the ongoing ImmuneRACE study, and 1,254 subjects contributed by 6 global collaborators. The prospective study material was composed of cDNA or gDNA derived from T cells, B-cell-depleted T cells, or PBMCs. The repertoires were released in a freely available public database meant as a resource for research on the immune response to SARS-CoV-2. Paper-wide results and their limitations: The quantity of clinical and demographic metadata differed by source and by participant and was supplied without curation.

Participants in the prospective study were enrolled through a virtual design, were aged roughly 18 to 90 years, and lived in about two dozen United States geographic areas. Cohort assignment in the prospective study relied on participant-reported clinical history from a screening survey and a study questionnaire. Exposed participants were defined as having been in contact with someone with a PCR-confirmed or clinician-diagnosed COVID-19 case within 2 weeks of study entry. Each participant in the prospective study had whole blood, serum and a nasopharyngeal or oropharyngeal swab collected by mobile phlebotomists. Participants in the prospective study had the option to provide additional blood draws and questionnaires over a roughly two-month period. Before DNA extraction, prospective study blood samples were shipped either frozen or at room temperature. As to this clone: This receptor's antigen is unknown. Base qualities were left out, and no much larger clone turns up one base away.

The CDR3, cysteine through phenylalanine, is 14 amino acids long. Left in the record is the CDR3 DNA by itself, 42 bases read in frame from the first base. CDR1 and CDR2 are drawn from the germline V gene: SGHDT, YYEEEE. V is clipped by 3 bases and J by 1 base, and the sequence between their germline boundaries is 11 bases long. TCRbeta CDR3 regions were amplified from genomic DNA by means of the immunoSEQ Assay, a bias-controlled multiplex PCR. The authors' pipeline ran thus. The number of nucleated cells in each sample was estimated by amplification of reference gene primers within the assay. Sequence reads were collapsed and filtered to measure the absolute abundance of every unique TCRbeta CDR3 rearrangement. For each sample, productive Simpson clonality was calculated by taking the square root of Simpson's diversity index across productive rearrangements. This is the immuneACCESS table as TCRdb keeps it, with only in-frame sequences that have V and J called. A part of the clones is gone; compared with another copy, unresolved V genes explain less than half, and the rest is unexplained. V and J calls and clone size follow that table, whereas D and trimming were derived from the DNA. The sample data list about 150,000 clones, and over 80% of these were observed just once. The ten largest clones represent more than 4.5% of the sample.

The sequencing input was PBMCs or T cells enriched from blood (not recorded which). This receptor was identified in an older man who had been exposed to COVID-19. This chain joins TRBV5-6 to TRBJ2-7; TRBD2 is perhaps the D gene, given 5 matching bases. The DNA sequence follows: TGTGCCAGCAGCTCGGCGGGCAGTTCCTACGAGCAGTACTTC. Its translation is CASSSAGSSYEQYF.